The 25 T cell receptor beta chains below all came from one sample that was sequenced in a study of T cell responses to AZD1222 COVID-19 vaccine. Produced via immunoSEQ multiplex PCR; TCRdb's table is partial and in-frame only. The sample records 55,000 to 75,000 clones, roughly 86% being singletons. Sequences were derived from peripheral blood, sampled on day 0 of AZD1222 vaccination. These TCRs come from an adult in good health.

This chain uses TRBV27 with TRBJ2-7; no clear D. V shed 5 bases and J shed 3 bases, with 17 bases lying between them. This CDR3 has 15 residues. From germline, CDR1 is MNHEY and CDR2 SMNVEV (reference sequence). The DNA of the CDR3 is TGTGCCAGCAGTAAGAGCCGAAGTGGAAACTACGAGCAGTACTTC. It specifies CASSKSRSGNYEQYF.

The chain's CDR3 is CASSHTRGYEQYF. The DNA for the CDR3 is TGTGCCAGCAGCCACACACGGGGCTACGAGCAGTACTTC. The genes are TRBV7-9 and TRBJ2-7; D is perhaps TRBD2 (5 bases). Germline CDR1 and CDR2: SEHNR and FQNEAQ (reference sequence). The CDR3 is made up of 13 amino acids. The V end was cut by 5 bases, the J end by 3 bases, with 11 bases between.

This chain uses TRBV5-1 with TRBJ2-3; D possibly corresponds to TRBD2 (6 bases). The CDR3 is made up of 15 amino acids. Between the trimmed V and J ends, which lost 0 bases and 4 bases, there was a span of 12 bases. The germline gives CDR1 SGHRS, CDR2 YFSETQ. The CDR3 bases are TGCGCCAGCAGCTTGGGCAGGGCGGGATCAGATACGCAGTATTTT. Translating gives CASSLGRAGSDTQYF.

J is TRBJ2-7 and V is TRBV5-4; D is perhaps TRBD1 (5 bases). The V gene lost 0 bases and the J gene lost 1 base, with 11 bases spanning the gap. The germline gives CDR1 SGHNT, CDR2 YYREEE (reference sequence). This CDR3 has 15 amino acids. The CDR3 reads CASSLAGYGSYEQYF. Here the CDR3 DNA reads TGTGCCAGCAGCTTGGCAGGGTACGGATCCTACGAGCAGTACTTC.

The V gene is TRBV4-1, the J gene TRBJ2-1, with 7 bases matching TRBD1. Germline-derived CDR1 and CDR2 are MGHRA and YSYEKL. This CDR3 comprises 14 residues. With V trimmed by 4 bases and J by 1 base, 1 base remained unmatched. The DNA for the CDR3 is TGCGCCAGCAGCCCCAGGGGGTCCTACAATGAGCAGTTCTTC. It specifies CASSPRGSYNEQFF.

This clone was seen a few times. This chain uses TRBV3-1 (or the pseudogene TRBV3-2) with TRBJ2-3, with TRBD2 matching over 9 bases. J lost 4 bases, V lost 0 bases, and 17 bases had no gene match. This CDR3 is built from 20 residues. In germline, CDR1 is LGHDT, CDR2 YNNKEL (reference sequence). The CDR3 spells CASSQDALPSGTTGPDTQYF. The CDR3 nucleotides are TGTGCCAGCAGCCAAGATGCCCTCCCTAGCGGGACTACGGGTCCAGATACGCAGTATTTT.

The chain combines TRBV11-2 with TRBJ2-3, with a tentative D call TRBD2 (6 bases). This CDR3 has 16 residues. V was pared by 4 bases and J by 5 bases, with 19 bases between. The germline V gene has CDR1 SGHAT and CDR2 FQNNGV. CDR3 sequence (DNA): TGTGCCAGCAGCTCATACGGAGGGGCAACACTAGATACGCAGTATTTT. Translated, it gives CASSSYGGATLDTQYF.

The rearrangement uses TRBV6-6 and TRBJ2-7, with 10 bases identical to TRBD1. Germline V gives CDR1 MNHNY, CDR2 SVGAGI (reference sequence). The CDR3 has 17 amino acids. With V trimmed by 5 bases and J by 3 bases, 13 bases remained unmatched. CDR3 sequence reads: CASSPYPGQGDLYEQYF. CDR3 coding DNA: TGTGCCAGCAGTCCTTACCCAGGACAGGGGGATCTCTACGAGCAGTACTTC.

V and J are TRBV27 and TRBJ2-7; 8 bases are shared with TRBD2. V lost 6 bases and J lost 3; bases outside the gene matches: 7. The CDR3 is 14 residues long. The V gene's germline CDR1 is MNHEY and CDR2 SMNVEV (reference sequence). The CDR3 region has the DNA TGTGCCAGCAGCGAACTAGCGGCCAACTACGAGCAGTACTTC. Protein: CASSELAANYEQYF.

This chain links TRBV2 with TRBJ1-5, with no clear D. This CDR3 comprises 13 residues. The V and J ends lost 3 bases and 4 bases respectively, with 7 bases between them. Per germline, CDR1 SNHLY and CDR2 FYNNEI. CDR3 amino acids: CASSDKYNQPQHF. For the CDR3, the DNA is TGTGCCAGCAGTGATAAATATAATCAGCCCCAGCATTTT.

The gene calls are TRBV20-1 and TRBJ2-1; 9 bases fit TRBD2. The CDR3 runs to 15 residues. CDR1 and CDR2 (germline): DFQATT, SNEGSKA (reference sequence). V was clipped by 3 bases and J by 3 bases; unmatched bases: 6. This CDR3 is CSASDLAGSYNEQFF. The CDR3 region has the DNA TGCAGTGCTAGTGATCTAGCGGGAAGCTACAATGAGCAGTTCTTC.

The rearrangement joins TRBV7-9 to TRBJ1-1; 9 bases align to TRBD1. CDR1 and CDR2 (germline): SEHNR, FQNEAQ (reference sequence). With V trimmed by 5 bases and J by 8 bases, 12 bases remained unmatched. CDR3 length: 15 amino acids. The DNA for the CDR3 is TGTGCCAGCAGCGACCGACAGGGGGTGGTTCGGGAAGCTTTCTTT. Residues: CASSDRQGVVREAFF.

The chain is built from TRBV3-1 (or the pseudogene TRBV3-2) and TRBJ2-1; 11 nucleotides match TRBD2. Looked up from germline, CDR1 is LGHDT and CDR2 is YNNKEL (reference sequence). This CDR3 is built from 14 residues. The J segment lost 9 bases and the V segment lost 4 bases, leaving 5 bases of the junction unmatched. CDR3 loop: CASSPTSGSSEQFF. For the CDR3, the DNA is TGTGCCAGCAGCCCCACTAGCGGGAGTTCTGAGCAGTTCTTC.

The DNA for the CDR3 is TGTGCCAGCAGCTCGGACAGGGAAGTCAATCAGCCCCAGCATTTT. Residues: CASSSDREVNQPQHF. The J gene is TRBJ1-5, the V gene TRBV7-9, with 8 bases aligning to TRBD1. The CDR3 contains 15 residues. V was clipped by 4 bases and J by 3 bases; unmatched bases: 5. Germline V gives CDR1 SEHNR, CDR2 FQNEAQ (reference sequence).

V usage is TRBV6-1 and J usage is TRBJ2-1; D remains ambiguous. Trimming left V 1 base short and J 4 bases short, with 5 bases between. Looked up from germline, CDR1 is MNHNS and CDR2 is SASEGT. The CDR3 consists of 13 residues. The CDR3 nucleotides are TGTGCCAGCAGTGAAGAACAGTACAATGAGCAGTTCTTC. Residues: CASSEEQYNEQFF.

This clone was observed a single time. This rearrangement joins TRBV15 to TRBJ1-1; D uncertain. Germline CDR1 reads LNHNV; CDR2 reads YYDKDF (reference sequence). V lost 2 bases and J 0 bases, leaving 10 bases between the germline ends. CDR3 length equals 15 residues. The CDR3 DNA reads TGTGCCACCAGCAGATTCAGAGAGGTGAACACTGAAGCTTTCTTT. Amino acids: CATSRFREVNTEAFF.

The chain has TRBV19 and TRBJ1-2; D is unresolved. The CDR3 is 13 amino acids. Germline V gene lookup returns CDR1 LNHDA and CDR2 SQIVND (reference sequence). The V gene lost 4 bases and the J gene lost 2 bases, with 8 bases spanning the gap. Here the CDR3 reads CASSTDVNYGYTF. Here the CDR3 DNA reads TGTGCCAGTAGTACGGACGTCAACTATGGCTACACCTTC.

V and J are TRBV4-1 and TRBJ1-6, with D possibly TRBD1 on 6 matching bases. Trimming took 3 bases from V and 14 from J, leaving 20 bases between them. Looked up from germline, CDR1 is MGHRA and CDR2 is YSYEKL. The CDR3 spans 15 residues. For the CDR3, the DNA is TGCGCCAGCAGCCACGGCCTGACAGGTACCGCAGCCCTCCACTTT. As protein: CASSHGLTGTAALHF.

The gene calls are TRBV6-5 and TRBJ1-6; no firm D call. Deletions cut 2 bases from V and 5 bases from J, with 7 bases between. CDR1 is MNHEY, CDR2 SVGAGI, per germline. The CDR3 is 14 amino acids. The DNA for the CDR3 is TGTGCCAGCAGTTACGGCCAGAATAATTCACCCCTCCACTTT. Its protein product is CASSYGQNNSPLHF.

CDR3 loop: CASSQAGLWASAKYEQYF. CDR3 nucleotide sequence: TGTGCCAGCTCACAAGCTGGCTTGTGGGCTAGCGCGAAATACGAGCAGTACTTC. The genes are TRBV18 and TRBJ2-7; the D gene is possibly TRBD2 (6 bases). Trimming removed 4 bases from V and 4 bases from J, with 26 bases in between. Germline CDR1 reads KGHSH; CDR2 reads LQKENI. This CDR3 spans 18 amino acids. The full variable domain, rest sourced from reference TRBV18 and TRBJ2-7, is NAGVMQNPRHLVRRRGQEARLRCSPMKGHSHVYWYRQLPEEGLKFMVYLQKENIIDESGMPKERFSAEFPKEGPSILRIQQVVRGDSAAYFCASSQAGLWASAKYEQYFGPGTRLTVT.

The gene calls are TRBV11-2 and TRBJ1-1; D unresolved. The length of the CDR3 is 12 residues. Trimming removed 2 bases from V and 5 bases from J, with 6 bases in between. Germline V gene sequence: CDR1 SGHAT, CDR2 FQNNGV. Here the CDR3 reads CASSLFKTEAFF. CDR3 nucleotide sequence: TGTGCCAGCAGCTTATTCAAGACTGAAGCTTTCTTT.

J is TRBJ1-1 and V is TRBV5-1; perhaps TRBD1 as D (5 bases). V was pared by 3 bases and J by 4 bases, with 13 bases between. The germline gives CDR1 SGHRS, CDR2 YFSETQ. This CDR3 contains 14 residues. The CDR3: CASSYQSGTTEAFF. CDR3 in DNA: TGCGCCAGCAGCTACCAATCAGGGACCACTGAAGCTTTCTTT.

The chain is built from TRBV29-1 and TRBJ2-3; D tentatively reads TRBD1 or TRBD2 (5 bases each). The CDR3 is made up of 13 amino acids. Germline CDR1 reads SQVTM; CDR2 reads ANQGSEA. Trimming left V 8 bases short and J 4 bases short, with 16 bases between. This CDR3 is CSTGPLGPDTQYF. DNA for the CDR3: TGCAGCACGGGGCCCTTGGGCCCAGATACGCAGTATTTT.

The gene calls are TRBV19 and TRBJ2-5; no clear D gene. With 5 bases removed from V and 1 base from J, the gap between germline ends came to 5 bases. This CDR3 is built from 12 residues. CDR1 is LNHDA, CDR2 SQIVND, per germline (reference sequence). The CDR3: CASSQFQETQYF. The CDR3 DNA reads as TGTGCCAGTAGTCAGTTCCAAGAGACCCAGTACTTC.

The chain recombines TRBV18 with TRBJ1-3; D not resolved. The germline V gene has CDR1 KGHSH and CDR2 LQKENI. This CDR3 has 16 residues. V shed 4 bases and J shed 0 bases, with 13 bases lying between them. The DNA for the CDR3 is TGTGCCAGCTCACGCGGGGATGCGGTCTCTGGAAACACCATATATTTT. As protein: CASSRGDAVSGNTIYF.